This T cell receptor beta chain came from a study of T cell changes during pregnancy in multiple sclerosis. Clones were read by immunoSEQ multiplex PCR, and TCRdb kept only the in-frame ones, dropping some. Among tens of thousands of clones listed, roughly nine tenths were seen once. The germline V gene encodes CDR1 SGDLS and CDR2 YYNGEE. Trimming took 0 bases from V and 6 from J, leaving 25 bases between them. This CDR3 region has 19 residues. Sample: CD4+ T cells from peripheral blood mononuclear cells, taken in the first trimester of pregnancy. The chain combines TRBV9 with TRBJ2-1, with D maybe TRBD1 (6 bases). The clonotype was recovered from a female donor with multiple sclerosis, enrolled in a pregnancy study. CDR3 protein: CASSVDVWVNGQPVNEQFF. The CDR3 DNA reads TGTGCCAGCAGCGTAGATGTATGGGTGAACGGACAGCCCGTCAATGAGCAGTTCTTC.